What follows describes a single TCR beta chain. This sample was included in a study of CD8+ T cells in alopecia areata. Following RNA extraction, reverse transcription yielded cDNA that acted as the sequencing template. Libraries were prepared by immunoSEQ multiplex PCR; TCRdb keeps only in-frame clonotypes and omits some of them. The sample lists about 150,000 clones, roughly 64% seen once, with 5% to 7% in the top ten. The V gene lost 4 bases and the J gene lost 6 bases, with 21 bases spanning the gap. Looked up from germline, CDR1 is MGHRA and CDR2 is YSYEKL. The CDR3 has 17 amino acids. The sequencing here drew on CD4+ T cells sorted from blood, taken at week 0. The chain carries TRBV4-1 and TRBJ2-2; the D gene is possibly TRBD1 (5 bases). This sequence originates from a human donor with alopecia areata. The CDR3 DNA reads TGCGCCAGCAGCCCAGGTCGGGCAGGGAAAGCACCCGGGGAGCTGTTTTTT. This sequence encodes CASSPGRAGKAPGELFF.